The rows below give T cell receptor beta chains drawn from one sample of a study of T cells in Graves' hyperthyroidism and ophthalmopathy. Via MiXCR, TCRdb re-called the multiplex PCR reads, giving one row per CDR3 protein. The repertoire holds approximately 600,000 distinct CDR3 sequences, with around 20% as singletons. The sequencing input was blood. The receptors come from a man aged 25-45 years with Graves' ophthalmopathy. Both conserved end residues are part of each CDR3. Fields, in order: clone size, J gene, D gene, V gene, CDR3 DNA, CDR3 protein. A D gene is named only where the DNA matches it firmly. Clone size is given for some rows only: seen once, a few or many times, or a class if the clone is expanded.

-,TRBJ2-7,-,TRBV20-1,TGCAGTGCTAGAGATTGGTCCGGGAGTGACCCCTACGAGCAGTACTTC,CSARDWSGSDPYEQYF
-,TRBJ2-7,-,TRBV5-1,TGCGCCAGCAGCTTGGGTATCAGGAGCTCCTACGAGCAGTACTTC,CASSLGIRSSYEQYF
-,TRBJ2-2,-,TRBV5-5,TGTGCCAGCAGCAATCGTAGGACAGACACCGGGGAGCTGTTTTTT,CASSNRRTDTGELFF
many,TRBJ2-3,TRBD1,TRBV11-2,TGTGCCAGCAGCCTAACAGGGGGCGCCGGGACAGATACGCAGTATTTT,CASSLTGGAGTDTQYF
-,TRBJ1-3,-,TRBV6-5,TGTGCCAGCAGTTACTCAACGACGGGAAACACCATATATTTT,CASSYSTTGNTIYF
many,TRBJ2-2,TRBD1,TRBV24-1,TGTGCCACCAGTGGGACAGGGAACACCGGGGAGCTGTTTTTT,CATSGTGNTGELFF
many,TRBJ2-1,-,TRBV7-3,TGTGCCAGCAGCCCCCAGGGTTCTGGCTCCTACAATGAGCAGTTCTTC,CASSPQGSGSYNEQFF
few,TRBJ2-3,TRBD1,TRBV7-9,TGTGCCAGCAGCTCCAGGACAGGGCTAGGCACAGATACGCAGTATTTT,CASSSRTGLGTDTQYF
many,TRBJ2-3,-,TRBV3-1,TGTGCCAGCAGCCAAGATGTGGTGTCTACCAGGACAGATACGCAGTATTTT,CASSQDVVSTRTDTQYF
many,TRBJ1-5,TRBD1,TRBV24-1,TGTGCCACCAGTGAGGGGGACAGGGGGCGTTTTCAGCCCCAGCATTTT,CATSEGDRGRFQPQHF
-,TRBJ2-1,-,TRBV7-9,TGTGCCAGCATCCCAGGCTCCTACAATGAGCAGTTCTTC,CASIPGSYNEQFF
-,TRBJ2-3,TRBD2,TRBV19,TGTGCCAGTAGTATAGATCGCCAGGTAGCGGGGGGTACGCAGTATTTT,CASSIDRQVAGGTQYF
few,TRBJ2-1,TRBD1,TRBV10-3,TGTGCCATCTGGGGACAGGGGGGATATGAGCAGTTCTTC,CAIWGQGGYEQFF
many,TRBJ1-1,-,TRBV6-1,TGTGCCAGCAGTGAACAGGGAGTACGAAACACTGAAGCTTTCTTT,CASSEQGVRNTEAFF
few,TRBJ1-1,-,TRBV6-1,TGTGCCAGCCGTCAGGAGACTGAAGCTTTCTTT,CASRQETEAFF
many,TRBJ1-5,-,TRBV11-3,TGTGCCAGCAGCCACGATCGGACACCTCCCCCCAATCAGCCCCAGCATTTT,CASSHDRTPPPNQPQHF
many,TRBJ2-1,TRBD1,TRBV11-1,TGTGCCAGCAGCTTCAGACAGGGGCTTGGCAATGAGCAGTTCTTC,CASSFRQGLGNEQFF
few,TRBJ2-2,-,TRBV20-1,TGCAGTGCTAGACCAACTAGAACGAACACCGGGGAGCTGTTTTTT,CSARPTRTNTGELFF
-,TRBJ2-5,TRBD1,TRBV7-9,TGTGCCAGCAGCCGGGACAGGGTATCGGAGACCCAGTACTTC,CASSRDRVSETQYF
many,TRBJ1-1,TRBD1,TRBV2,TGTGCCAGCAGTACGACAGGGGGCGGTGGCACTGAAGCTTTCTTT,CASSTTGGGGTEAFF
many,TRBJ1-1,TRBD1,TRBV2,TGTGCCAGCATGGACAGGGCGAGGGCGAACACTGAAGCTTTCTTT,CASMDRARANTEAFF
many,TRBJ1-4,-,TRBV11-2,TGTGCCAGCAGCTTACTTGGGGAGAAACTGTTTTTT,CASSLLGEKLFF
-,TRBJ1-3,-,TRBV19,TGTGCCAGTAGTCCTCCTTCTACTTTTGGAAACACCATATATTTT,CASSPPSTFGNTIYF
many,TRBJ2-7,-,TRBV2,TGTGCCAGCAGAACGACCCTCTACGAGCAGTACTTC,CASRTTLYEQYF
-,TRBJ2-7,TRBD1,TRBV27,TGTGCCACCCAACCAGGGGGCGTCGGCGAGCAGTACTTC,CATQPGGVGEQYF
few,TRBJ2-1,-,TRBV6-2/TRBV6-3,TGTGCCAGCAGGACCGAGGGGGGTAGCTCCTACAATGAGCAGTTCTTC,CASRTEGGSSYNEQFF
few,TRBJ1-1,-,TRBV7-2,TGTGCCAGCAGCCTCCAGGGGTTCACTGAAGCTTTCTTT,CASSLQGFTEAFF
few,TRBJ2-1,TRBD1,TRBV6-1,TGTGCCAGCAGTGGTACAGGGGACAATGAGCAGTTCTTC,CASSGTGDNEQFF
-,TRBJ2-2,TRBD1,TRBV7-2,TGTGCCAGCTCACCACCCTTGCAAGGGCAGGGGGACACCGGGGAGCTGTTTTTT,CASSPPLQGQGDTGELFF
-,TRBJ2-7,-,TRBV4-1,TGCGCCAGCAGCCAAGCCGGTAACTCCTACGAGCAGTACTTC,CASSQAGNSYEQYF
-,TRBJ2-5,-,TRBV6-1,TGTGCCAGCAACCTATCACTACATGGATGGGAGACCCAGTACTTC,CASNLSLHGWETQYF
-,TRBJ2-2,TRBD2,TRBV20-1,TGCAGTGCTGGCGCCGGGACTAGCGGGAACGGGGAGCTGTTTTTT,CSAGAGTSGNGELFF